The rows below give T cell receptor beta chains drawn from one sample of a study of blood T cells in healthy people across ages. TCRdb reanalysed the 5' RACE reads using MiXCR and keeps one entry per CDR3 protein. The sample includes around 750,000 distinct CDR3 sequences, approximately 55% seen only once; the top ten take around 41%. Source material: blood. The receptors shown here come from an older man in good health. Each CDR3 is given with its conserved first and last residue. The D gene is left open where the match is weak. Expanded clones are given a class, and other clones once, few, many or no size at all.

j_call: TRBJ2-3
v_call: TRBV24-1
d_call: .
clone_size: .
cdr3_nt: TGTGCCACCAGTGATTTAAGCAGCGACGGAGATACGCAGTATTTT
cdr3_aa: CATSDLSSDGDTQYF

j_call: TRBJ2-3
v_call: TRBV15
d_call: .
clone_size: .
cdr3_nt: TGTGCCACCAGCAGAGATGGGCCCCGTTCTAATAGAGATACGCAGTATTTT
cdr3_aa: CATSRDGPRSNRDTQYF

j_call: TRBJ2-7
v_call: TRBV7-2
d_call: TRBD1
clone_size: .
cdr3_nt: TGTGCCAGCAGCTTAGTCCCCGGGACAGGTACCTACGAGCAGTACTTC
cdr3_aa: CASSLVPGTGTYEQYF

j_call: TRBJ2-7
v_call: TRBV27
d_call: .
clone_size: .
cdr3_nt: TGTGCCAGCAGTTTATCGCAGGGGGGGAGCGAGCAGTACTTC
cdr3_aa: CASSLSQGGSEQYF

j_call: TRBJ2-5
v_call: TRBV29-1
d_call: .
clone_size: few
cdr3_nt: TGCAGTCCCGCCAGGGACGCACAAGAGACCCAGTACTTC
cdr3_aa: CSPARDAQETQYF

j_call: TRBJ2-5
v_call: TRBV28
d_call: TRBD2
clone_size: .
cdr3_nt: TGTGCCAGCACCGCCTTTACTAGCGGGAGGGCCCTCCAAGAGACCCAGTACTTC
cdr3_aa: CASTAFTSGRALQETQYF

j_call: TRBJ2-5
v_call: TRBV20-1
d_call: TRBD2
clone_size: once
cdr3_nt: TGCAGTGCTAGAGATCTTGGACTAGCGGGAGAGTACTTC
cdr3_aa: CSARDLGLAGEYF

j_call: TRBJ2-1
v_call: TRBV7-7
d_call: .
clone_size: .
cdr3_nt: TGTGCTAGCAGCTTATTCCAAAGCTCCTACAATGAGCAGTTCTTC
cdr3_aa: CASSLFQSSYNEQFF

j_call: TRBJ1-2
v_call: TRBV4-1
d_call: TRBD1
clone_size: .
cdr3_nt: TGCGCCAGCAGCCAAAGGGGGGGGACAGGGGGCGGAAACTATGGCTACACCTTC
cdr3_aa: CASSQRGGTGGGNYGYTF

j_call: TRBJ2-1
v_call: TRBV29-1
d_call: .
clone_size: few
cdr3_nt: TGCAGCGTTGTATACAGGGACCCCTACAATGAGCAGTTCTTC
cdr3_aa: CSVVYRDPYNEQFF

j_call: TRBJ1-5
v_call: TRBV27
d_call: .
clone_size: many
cdr3_nt: TGTGCCAGCAGTTTACGGGGCAATCAGCCCCAGCATTTT
cdr3_aa: CASSLRGNQPQHF

j_call: TRBJ1-4
v_call: TRBV9
d_call: .
clone_size: .
cdr3_nt: TGTGCCAGCAGCGTCAAACCAACTAATGAAAAACTGTTTTTT
cdr3_aa: CASSVKPTNEKLFF

j_call: TRBJ2-1
v_call: TRBV20-1
d_call: TRBD2
clone_size: .
cdr3_nt: TGCAGTGTAGCGGGAGGTAGGAGTGAGCAGTTCTTC
cdr3_aa: CSVAGGRSEQFF

j_call: TRBJ2-3
v_call: TRBV5-1
d_call: .
clone_size: once
cdr3_nt: TGCGCCAGCAGCAAGGGACCCACAGATACGCAGTATTTT
cdr3_aa: CASSKGPTDTQYF

j_call: TRBJ1-5
v_call: TRBV7-2
d_call: TRBD1
clone_size: .
cdr3_nt: TGTGCCGGCATCTCGACAGGGACAAGCAATCAGCCCCAGCATTTT
cdr3_aa: CAGISTGTSNQPQHF

j_call: TRBJ1-4
v_call: TRBV3-1
d_call: .
clone_size: .
cdr3_nt: TGTGCCAGCAGCCGCTACGGACAGAATGAAAAACTGTTTTTT
cdr3_aa: CASSRYGQNEKLFF

j_call: TRBJ2-1
v_call: TRBV11-1
d_call: .
clone_size: many
cdr3_nt: TGTGCCCGTAATGAGCAGTTCTTC
cdr3_aa: CARNEQFF

j_call: TRBJ2-4
v_call: TRBV11-1
d_call: TRBD2
clone_size: .
cdr3_nt: TGTGCCAGCAGCCGGGGGGGGAAGCAGTACTTC
cdr3_aa: CASSRGGKQYF

j_call: TRBJ1-1
v_call: TRBV5-6
d_call: .
clone_size: .
cdr3_nt: TGTGCCAGCAGCAATGGACTGATAATGAACACTGAAGCTTTCTTT
cdr3_aa: CASSNGLIMNTEAFF

j_call: TRBJ2-7
v_call: TRBV7-2
d_call: TRBD2
clone_size: .
cdr3_nt: TGTGCCAGCAGCTTAGTGGGGACTAGCGGTACCTACGAGCAGTACTTC
cdr3_aa: CASSLVGTSGTYEQYF